This entry lists 21 T cell receptor beta chains sequenced from one sample in a study of control samples from healthy donors and cancer patients. Clones were read by immunoSEQ multiplex PCR, and TCRdb kept only the in-frame ones, dropping some. The sample lists about 83,000 clones; 91% were seen once. The material sequenced was blood. All receptors derive from a man in his forties or fifties in good health.

This clone was counted only a few times. V and J are TRBV5-4 and TRBJ1-1, with 7 positions matching TRBD1. The V gene's germline CDR1 is SGHNT and CDR2 YYREEE (reference sequence). Unmatched junction bases numbered 9, after V lost 5 bases and J lost 5 bases. This CDR3 has 14 residues. CDR3 region: CASSSQGLNTEAFF. In nucleotides, the CDR3 is TGTGCCAGCAGTTCACAGGGGCTAAATACTGAAGCTTTCTTT. The whole variable domain, filled in from reference TRBV5-4 and TRBJ1-1, reads ETGVTQSPTHLIKTRGQQVTLRCSSQSGHNTVSWYQQALGQGPQFIFQYYREEENGRGNFPPRFSGLQFPNYSSELNVNALELDDSALYLCASSSQGLNTEAFFGQGTRLTVV.

The chain recombines TRBV19 with TRBJ2-3, with 7 bases fitting TRBD1. CDR3 length: 15 amino acids. V shed 1 base and J 2 bases; nucleotides not matched to a gene: 3. The germline CDR1 and CDR2 sequences are LNHDA and SQIVND (reference sequence). The CDR3, as DNA: TGTGCCAGTAGTATAGGAGACAGGGTCACAGATACGCAGTATTTT. It encodes CASSIGDRVTDTQYF. Looking up the rest from reference TRBV19 and TRBJ2-3 gives the full variable domain: DGGITQSPKYLFRKEGQNVTLSCEQNLNHDAMYWYRQDPGQGLRLIYYSQIVNDFQKGDIAEGYSVSREKKESFPLTVTSAQKNPTAFYLCASSIGDRVTDTQYFGPGTRLTVL.

The CDR3 loop reads CASSKQGAGSDTQYF. Here the CDR3 DNA reads TGTGCCAGTAGTAAACAGGGGGCTGGTTCAGATACGCAGTATTTT. The chain is built from TRBV19 and TRBJ2-3; 9 bases align to TRBD1. The CDR3 runs 15 residues. V lost 4 bases to trimming and J lost 4 bases; unmatched junction nucleotides: 6. Germline loops: CDR1 LNHDA, CDR2 SQIVND (reference sequence).

The chain recombines TRBV11-2 with TRBJ2-3; 8 bases line up with TRBD1. Germline lookup yields CDR1 SGHAT and CDR2 FQNNGV. V shed 6 bases and J 9 bases; nucleotides not matched to a gene: 11. The CDR3 length is 14 residues. The CDR3 nucleotides read TGTGCCAGCAGACCCTCTGGACAGGGAAGAACGCAGTATTTT. Protein product: CASRPSGQGRTQYF.

The chain combines TRBV6-1 with TRBJ1-4; D remains unclear. Germline loops: CDR1 MNHNS, CDR2 SASEGT. The CDR3 contains 15 residues. Trimming removed 0 bases at V and 5 bases at J, with 10 bases between. The CDR3 region has the DNA TGTGCCAGCAGTGAAGCGTCGTTCGGGAATGAAAAACTGTTTTTT. As protein: CASSEASFGNEKLFF.

The genes are TRBV19 and TRBJ2-1; D is possibly TRBD1 or TRBD2 (7 bases each). Germline CDR1 is LNHDA and CDR2 is SQIVND (reference sequence). The CDR3 loop spans 12 amino acids. Trimming pared 4 bases from V and 9 bases from J, leaving 10 bases between. Written as DNA, the CDR3 is TGTGCCAGTAGTACCAGGGGGGGTGAGCAGTTCTTC. It is translated as CASSTRGGEQFF.

The chain has TRBV19 and TRBJ1-6; D might be TRBD1 (6 bases). Per germline, CDR1 LNHDA and CDR2 SQIVND (reference sequence). CDR3 length: 14 amino acids. The V end lost 4 bases, the J end lost 5 bases, and 9 bases lay between the germline ends. This CDR3 reads CASSKTGDNSPLHF. CDR3 bases: TGTGCCAGTAGTAAGACAGGAGATAATTCACCCCTCCACTTT.

The chain joins TRBV5-1 to TRBJ1-1, with 11 bases identical to TRBD1. CDR3 length: 14 residues. CDR1 SGHRS and CDR2 YFSETQ come from the germline V gene. The V and J ends lost 5 bases and 9 bases, in that order; junction bases with no gene match: 9. The CDR3 DNA follows: TGCGCCAGCAGTCTTGGACAGGGGGCGCCGAAAGCTTTCTTT. Translation: CASSLGQGAPKAFF. The full variable domain, in which reference TRBV5-1 and TRBJ1-1 provide the parts outside the CDR3, is KAGVTQTPRYLIKTRGQQVTLSCSPISGHRSVSWYQQTPGQGLQFLFEYFSETQRNKGNFPGRFSGRQFSNSRSEMNVSTLELGDSALYLCASSLGQGAPKAFFGQGTRLTVV.

The rearrangement uses TRBV6-5 and TRBJ1-1; D is undetermined. V gave up 7 bases and J gave up 1 base, with 13 bases separating them. Germline V gene lookup returns CDR1 MNHEY and CDR2 SVGAGI. This CDR3 spans 14 amino acids. The CDR3 bases are TGTGCCAGCACCAGGAGGGAAGGGAACACTGAAGCTTTCTTT. It encodes CASTRREGNTEAFF.

The chain joins TRBV4-1 to TRBJ1-6; perhaps TRBD1 as D (6 bases). Trimming took 1 base from V and 8 from J, leaving 15 bases between them. CDR1 and CDR2 from the germline V gene are MGHRA and YSYEKL. There are 16 residues in the CDR3. The CDR3 region is CASSQAGATFYSPLHF. CDR3 coding DNA: TGCGCCAGCAGCCAAGCGGGGGCCACCTTTTATTCACCCCTCCACTTT.

The CDR3 loop is CSVVTGRYTGELFF. The CDR3 bases are TGCAGCGTCGTGACAGGGCGGTACACCGGGGAGCTGTTTTTT. The chain carries TRBV29-1 and TRBJ2-2; 7 bases align to TRBD1. After removal of 6 bases from V and 3 bases from J, the junction contained 7 bases not matched to a gene. Germline CDR1 SQVTM, CDR2 ANQGSEA. The CDR3 covers 14 residues.

V gene TRBV13 combines with J gene TRBJ2-2; either TRBD1 or TRBD2 may supply D (5 bases each). The CDR3 totals 17 residues. The germline V gene encodes CDR1 PRHDT and CDR2 FYEKMQ (reference sequence). With 2 bases removed from V and 6 bases from J, the gap between germline ends came to 19 bases. The CDR3 DNA is TGTGCCAGCAGCTTATCGAGGTTTACGAGGGACCCCGGGGAGCTGTTTTTT. Translation gives CASSLSRFTRDPGELFF.

Only one count was recorded for this clone. The chain recombines TRBV5-1 with TRBJ2-7; D may be TRBD1 (6 bases). V was pared by 4 bases and J by 3 bases, with 17 bases between. The CDR3 consists of 15 residues. Looked up from germline, CDR1 is SGHRS and CDR2 is YFSETQ. CDR3 DNA: TGCGCCAGCAGCCCTCTGGACAGCCGCGACTACGAGCAGTACTTC. Protein: CASSPLDSRDYEQYF. Variable domain in full (rest from reference TRBV5-1 and TRBJ2-7): KAGVTQTPRYLIKTRGQQVTLSCSPISGHRSVSWYQQTPGQGLQFLFEYFSETQRNKGNFPGRFSGRQFSNSRSEMNVSTLELGDSALYLCASSPLDSRDYEQYFGPGTRLTVT.

This clone was detected only a few times. The chain combines TRBV2 with TRBJ1-5, with D unresolved. The CDR3 totals 13 residues. The V end was cut by 7 bases, the J end by 4 bases, with 11 bases between. Germline V gene sequence: CDR1 SNHLY, CDR2 FYNNEI. CDR3 nucleotide sequence: TGTGCCAGCACCTCAGGCCAGAATCAGCCCCAGCATTTT. It specifies CASTSGQNQPQHF.

Concerning this clone itself: This same CDR3 is encoded by further DNA sequences in the sample. This chain links TRBV30 with TRBJ1-1, with a possible D match to TRBD1 (5 bases). Between the trimmed V and J ends, which lost 5 bases and 0 bases, there was a span of 10 bases. The germline V gene encodes CDR1 GTSNPN and CDR2 SVGIG (reference sequence). CDR3 size: 13 residues. The CDR3 DNA sequence: TGTGCCTGGTCCGTGGGGCTGAACACTGAAGCTTTCTTT. It is translated as CAWSVGLNTEAFF. Full variable domain (outside the CDR3, taken from reference TRBV30 and TRBJ1-1): SQTIHQWPATLVQPVGSPLSLECTVEGTSNPNLYWYRQAAGRGLQLLFYSVGIGQISSEVPQNLSASRPQDRQFILSSKKLLLSDSGFYLCAWSVGLNTEAFFGQGTRLTVV.

The V and J genes are TRBV24-1 and TRBJ1-1; 7 nucleotides agree with TRBD1. V lost 9 bases to trimming and J lost 9 bases; unmatched junction nucleotides: 6. Germline CDR1 reads KGHDR; CDR2 reads SFDVKD. The CDR3 extends over 11 amino acids. The CDR3 nucleotides are TGTGCCACCCCAGGACAGGTGCAAGCTTTCTTT. This translates into CATPGQVQAFF.

CDR3 coding DNA: TGCGCCAGCAGCTTGCAGGAGGGAGAGACCCAGTACTTC. It codes for CASSLQEGETQYF. The gene calls are TRBV5-1 and TRBJ2-5, with TRBD2 as a possible D gene (6 bases). The CDR3 length is 13 residues. V dropped 1 base and J dropped 4 bases, with 8 bases sitting between them. Germline V gene sequence: CDR1 SGHRS, CDR2 YFSETQ.

CDR3 nucleotides: TGCGCCAGCAGCCAAGATCAGGGACAGTTGAACACTGAAGCTTTCTTT. As protein: CASSQDQGQLNTEAFF. The V gene is TRBV4-1, the J gene TRBJ1-1; 7 positions match TRBD1. V was pared by 0 bases and J by 0 bases, with 4 bases of the junction left unmatched. Germline lookup yields CDR1 MGHRA and CDR2 YSYEKL. The CDR3 runs 16 residues.

The J gene is TRBJ2-3, the V gene TRBV5-6; D uncertain. Germline V CDR1 and CDR2: SGHDT, YYEEEE. V lost 7 bases to trimming and J lost 3 bases, with 12 bases between them. The CDR3 is 13 amino acids. The CDR3 DNA reads as TGTGCCAGCCTCCCGGTAGGAACAGATACGCAGTATTTT. Protein sequence: CASLPVGTDTQYF.

The rearrangement uses TRBV15 and TRBJ1-5; D unclear. Between the trimmed V and J ends, which lost 4 bases and 5 bases, there was a span of 15 bases. Per the germline V gene, CDR1 is LNHNV and CDR2 is YYDKDF (reference sequence). The CDR3 consists of 15 residues. The CDR3 bases are TGTGCCACCAGCACCCCAGATACGACCCATCAGCCCCAGCATTTT. Its translation: CATSTPDTTHQPQHF.

The chain links TRBV3-1 (or the pseudogene TRBV3-2) to TRBJ1-1, with D perhaps TRBD1 (5 bases). V gave up 2 bases and J gave up 4 bases, with 14 bases separating them. Germline V gene data show CDR1 as LGHDT and CDR2 as YNNKEL (reference sequence). The CDR3 loop spans 15 amino acids. CDR3 sequence reads: CASSQTRQSVTEAFF. The CDR3 DNA sequence: TGTGCCAGCAGCCAAACTAGACAGTCTGTCACTGAAGCTTTCTTT.